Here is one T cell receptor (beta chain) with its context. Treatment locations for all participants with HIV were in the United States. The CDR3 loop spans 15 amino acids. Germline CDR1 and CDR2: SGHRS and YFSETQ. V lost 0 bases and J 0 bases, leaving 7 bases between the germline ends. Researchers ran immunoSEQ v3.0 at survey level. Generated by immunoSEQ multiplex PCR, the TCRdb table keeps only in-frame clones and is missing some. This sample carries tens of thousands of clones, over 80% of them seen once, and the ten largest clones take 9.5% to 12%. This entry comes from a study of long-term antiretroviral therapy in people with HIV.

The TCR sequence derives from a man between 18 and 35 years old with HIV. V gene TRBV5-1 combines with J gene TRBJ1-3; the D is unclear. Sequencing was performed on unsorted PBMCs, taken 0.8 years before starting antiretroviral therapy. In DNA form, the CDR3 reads TGCGCCAGCAGCTTGGGGGCAGGCTCTGGAAACACCATATATTTT. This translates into CASSLGAGSGNTIYF.